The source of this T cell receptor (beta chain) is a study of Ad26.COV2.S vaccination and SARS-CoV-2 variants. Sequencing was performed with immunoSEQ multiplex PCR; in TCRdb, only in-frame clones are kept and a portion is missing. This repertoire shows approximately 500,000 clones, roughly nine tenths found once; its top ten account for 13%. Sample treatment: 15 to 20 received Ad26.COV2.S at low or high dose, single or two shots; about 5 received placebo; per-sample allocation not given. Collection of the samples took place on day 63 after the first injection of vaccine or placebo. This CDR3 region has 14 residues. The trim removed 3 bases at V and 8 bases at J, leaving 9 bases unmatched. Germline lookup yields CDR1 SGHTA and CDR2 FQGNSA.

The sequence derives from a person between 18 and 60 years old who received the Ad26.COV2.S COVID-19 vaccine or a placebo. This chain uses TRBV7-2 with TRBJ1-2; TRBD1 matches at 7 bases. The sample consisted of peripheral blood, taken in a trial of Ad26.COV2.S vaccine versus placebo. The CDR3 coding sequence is TGTGCCAGCAGCTTCCCAGGGGGGATGAGGGGCTACACCTTC. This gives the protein CASSFPGGMRGYTF.